These 24 T cell receptor beta chains originate from one sample sequenced in a study of cytomegalovirus exposure and HLA in healthy donors (dated by TCRdb to between 2016 and 2019). To prepare the library, the immunoSEQ multiplex PCR assay was applied. The multiplex PCR relied on a mix of 60 forward primers for TCR Vbeta segments and 13 reverse primers for TCR Jbeta segments. TCRdb re-hosts the immuneACCESS table, in-frame sequences only. Its copies lack some clones; in the studies checked, an unresolved V gene accounts for under half of them, and the cause for the rest is not known. The table for this sample lists about 140,000 clones; more than 60% of them were counted only once. Around 3.4% of the sample rests with the top ten. The source material was PBMCs. The source is a middle-aged man in good health and CMV-seronegative.

The chain is built from TRBV4-2 and TRBJ2-1, with D maybe TRBD2 (6 bases). The germline V gene encodes CDR1 LGHNA and CDR2 YNFKEQ. Trimming removed 2 bases at V and 6 bases at J, with 14 bases between. The CDR3 has 15 amino acids. CDR3 nucleotide sequence: TGTGCCAGCAGCCAAACGGGACTGGTTTTCAATGAGCAGTTCTTC. Translated: CASSQTGLVFNEQFF.

J is TRBJ1-1 and V is TRBV7-6, with D perhaps TRBD1 (6 bases). Trimming left V 5 bases short and J 2 bases short, with 12 bases between. The CDR3 extends over 14 amino acids. The germline gives CDR1 SGHVS, CDR2 FNYEAQ. The CDR3 sequence is CASSPDRSNTEAFF. The CDR3, as DNA: TGTGCCAGCAGCCCGGACAGAAGTAACACTGAAGCTTTCTTT.

This sequence joins TRBV11-3 and TRBJ2-7; 7 nucleotides line up with TRBD2. CDR3 length equals 13 residues. Losses at the gene ends were 2 bases for V and 3 bases for J; bases not matched to a gene: 1. CDR1 is SGHNT and CDR2 is YENEEA in the germline V gene. The CDR3 spells CASSLTSVYEQYF. The CDR3 nucleotides are TGTGCCAGCAGCTTAACTAGCGTCTACGAGCAGTACTTC. Full variable domain (outside the CDR3, taken from reference TRBV11-3 and TRBJ2-7): EAGVVQSPRYKIIEKKQPVAFWCNPISGHNTLYWYLQNLGQGPELLIRYENEEAVDDSQLPKDRFSAERLKGVDSTLKIQPAELGDSAVYLCASSLTSVYEQYFGPGTRLTVT.

This chain connects TRBV5-1 to TRBJ1-2; 11 bases map to TRBD1. V gave up 0 bases and J gave up 3 bases; unmatched junction bases: 7. Germline-derived CDR1 and CDR2 are SGHRS and YFSETQ. The CDR3 totals 17 residues. In DNA, the CDR3 is TGCGCCAGCAGCTTGGGACAACCGGGACAGGGGGACTATGGCTACACCTTC. It codes for CASSLGQPGQGDYGYTF.

The chain combines TRBV7-7 with TRBJ2-7, with D possibly matching TRBD2 (6 bases). The CDR3 extends over 13 amino acids. V lost 5 bases to trimming and J lost 2 bases, with 10 bases between them. Germline V gene sequence: CDR1 SSHAT, CDR2 FNYEAQ (reference sequence). This CDR3 reads CASSPGSTYEQYF. The CDR3 region has the DNA TGTGCCAGCAGCCCCGGGAGCACCTACGAGCAGTACTTC.

The chain carries TRBV6-6 and TRBJ1-5; no reliable D call. This CDR3 has 12 residues. V was clipped by 6 bases and J by 9 bases, with 12 bases between them. CDR1 MNHNY and CDR2 SVGAGI come from the germline V gene (reference sequence). The CDR3 spells CASRRAIGPQHF. The CDR3, as DNA: TGTGCCAGCAGAAGAGCTATCGGGCCCCAGCATTTT.

The chain recombines TRBV6-5 with TRBJ1-5, with 7 bases matching TRBD1. Germline assignment: CDR1 MNHEY and CDR2 SVGAGI. The trim removed 2 bases at V and 5 bases at J, leaving 6 bases unmatched. The CDR3 covers 15 residues. The CDR3 here is CASSYLLTGDQPQHF. CDR3 sequence (DNA): TGTGCCAGCAGTTACCTACTAACAGGGGATCAGCCCCAGCATTTT.

The rearrangement joins TRBV6-1 to TRBJ2-7; the match to TRBD1 covers 11 bases. CDR1 and CDR2 (germline): MNHNS, SASEGT. With V trimmed by 1 base and J by 5 bases, 7 bases remained unmatched. There are 16 residues in the CDR3. The CDR3 sequence is CASSEDPGQGDHEQYF. The CDR3 DNA reads TGTGCCAGCAGTGAAGACCCGGGACAGGGGGACCACGAGCAGTACTTC.

The chain combines TRBV25-1 with TRBJ2-7; D may be TRBD1 (5 bases). There are 14 residues in the CDR3. V was pared by 5 bases and J by 3 bases, with 14 bases between. Per the germline V gene, CDR1 is MGHDK and CDR2 is SYGVNS. In DNA form, the CDR3 reads TGTGCCAGCAGTAAGGGGTTGGGTTACTACGAGCAGTACTTC. Encoded protein: CASSKGLGYYEQYF.

The rearrangement uses TRBV7-9 and TRBJ1-6; tentative D call: TRBD1 (5 bases). This CDR3 region has 14 residues. Germline assignment: CDR1 SEHNR and CDR2 FQNEAQ (reference sequence). Trimming left V 6 bases short and J 4 bases short, with 10 bases between. This chain's CDR3 is CASSSGLYNSPLHF. Here the CDR3 DNA reads TGTGCCAGCAGTTCGGGACTTTATAATTCACCCCTCCACTTT.

This chain uses TRBV7-6 with TRBJ2-5, with TRBD2 identical over 8 bases. The CDR3 covers 16 residues. Trimming removed 7 bases from V and 1 base from J; junction bases left unmatched: 11. From germline, CDR1 is SGHVS and CDR2 FNYEAQ. The CDR3, as DNA: TGTGCCAGCACCCTCGGGGTAGCGGGAACCCAAGAGACCCAGTACTTC. Translating it yields CASTLGVAGTQETQYF.

This clone was counted a few times. The DNA of the CDR3 is TGTGCCAGCAGCCAGGACAGGAGGGCAGAAAAACTGTTTTTT. Translating gives CASSQDRRAEKLFF. The chain has TRBV5-4 and TRBJ1-4; 7 positions agree with TRBD1. The V segment lost 4 bases and the J segment 8 bases; nucleotides outside the gene matches: 8. Germline CDR1 reads SGHNT; CDR2 reads YYREEE (reference sequence). The CDR3 has 14 amino acids.

The chain employs TRBV6-6 and TRBJ1-1; perhaps TRBD1 as D (5 bases). CDR1 is MNHNY and CDR2 is SVGAGI in the germline V gene (reference sequence). CDR3 length: 15 residues. Trimming shortened V by 0 bases and J by 4 bases, and 12 bases separated the two germline ends. Here the CDR3 reads CASSYSAGMGTEAFF. In nucleotides, the CDR3 is TGTGCCAGCAGTTACTCGGCAGGGATGGGCACTGAAGCTTTCTTT.

This chain uses TRBV5-1 with TRBJ2-2; 7 bases map to TRBD1. J gave up 0 bases and V 6 bases, and 8 bases lay outside the gene matches. Per the germline V gene, CDR1 is SGHRS and CDR2 is YFSETQ. The CDR3 length is 16 residues. This chain's CDR3 is CASNPPQGSNTGELFF. CDR3 DNA: TGCGCCAGCAACCCTCCACAGGGGTCGAACACCGGGGAGCTGTTTTTT.

V and J are TRBV18 and TRBJ1-2, with D tentatively TRBD1 (5 bases). The germline CDR1 and CDR2 sequences are KGHSH and LQKENI. Trimming took 1 base from V and 2 from J, leaving 8 bases between them. The CDR3 consists of 14 residues. The CDR3 DNA reads TGTGCCAGCTCACCACAGACAGTAAACTATGGCTACACCTTC. It is translated as CASSPQTVNYGYTF.

This sequence joins TRBV4-3 and TRBJ1-2; 9 bases align to TRBD1. From germline, CDR1 is LGHNA and CDR2 YSLEER. Trimming took 3 bases from V and 8 from J; bases not matched to a gene: 7. There are 14 residues in the CDR3. Written as DNA, the CDR3 is TGCGCCAGCAGCCATGTCGGACAGGGGAAAGGCTACACCTTC. It is translated as CASSHVGQGKGYTF.

V is TRBV5-3 and J is TRBJ1-2, with 10 bases aligning to TRBD1. TRBV5-3 is noted as an ORF with a role that remains uncertain. With 2 bases clipped from V and 6 bases from J, the junction kept 10 bases outside the gene matches. The CDR3 runs 16 residues. The CDR3 reads CARSFPRGDRGDGYTF. The CDR3 DNA sequence: TGTGCCAGAAGCTTTCCAAGGGGGGACAGGGGTGATGGCTACACCTTC.

The sample holds one count of this clone. This chain uses TRBV5-4 with TRBJ2-3; 9 nucleotides align to TRBD2. The V gene's germline CDR1 is SGHNT and CDR2 YYREEE (reference sequence). V lost 0 bases and J lost 4; bases outside the gene matches: 9. The CDR3 loop spans 17 amino acids. CDR3 loop: CASSLGGLAEKSDTQYF. The CDR3 DNA follows: TGTGCCAGCAGCTTGGGGGGACTAGCAGAAAAGTCAGATACGCAGTATTTT.

CDR3 DNA: TGTGCCAGCTCACCGGGACAGGTTAATGGCTACACCTTC. Translation gives CASSPGQVNGYTF. The chain links TRBV18 to TRBJ1-2; 8 nucleotides agree with TRBD1. The germline V gene encodes CDR1 KGHSH and CDR2 LQKENI. The V segment lost 3 bases and the J segment 6 bases; nucleotides outside the gene matches: 3. The CDR3 is 13 residues long.

The rearrangement uses TRBV5-5 and TRBJ2-7; D is possibly TRBD1 (5 bases). Germline lookup yields CDR1 SGHKS and CDR2 YYEKEE (reference sequence). Trimming stripped 0 bases from V and 4 bases from J, with 14 bases between. This CDR3 has 15 residues. This CDR3 is CASSLVGQGAYEQYF. CDR3 DNA sequence: TGTGCCAGCAGCTTGGTAGGCCAGGGCGCTTACGAGCAGTACTTC.

The rearrangement links TRBV7-9 to TRBJ1-4; D unclear. CDR1 and CDR2 from the germline V gene are SEHNR and FQNEAQ (reference sequence). V was clipped by 3 bases and J by 2 bases, with 16 bases between them. There are 17 residues in the CDR3. CDR3 sequence (DNA): TGTGCCAGCAGCTTGCCCAGCGTGAGAGTCACTAATGAAAAACTGTTTTTT. Translating it yields CASSLPSVRVTNEKLFF.

V usage is TRBV7-2 and J usage is TRBJ2-6; D may be TRBD1 (6 bases). CDR1 and CDR2 (germline): SGHTA, FQGNSA. V lost 4 bases and J 4 bases, leaving 11 bases between the germline ends. The CDR3 contains 15 residues. CDR3 coding DNA: TGTGCCAGCAGCTCCACAGGGACCGGGGCCAACGTCCTGACTTTC. Protein sequence: CASSSTGTGANVLTF.

The chain carries TRBV6-1 and TRBJ1-6; 7 nucleotides align to TRBD1. Germline CDR1 is MNHNS and CDR2 is SASEGT. V shed 1 base and J 0 bases; nucleotides not matched to a gene: 9. The CDR3 covers 19 residues. CDR3 protein: CASSEESRGRSSYNSPLHF. CDR3 in DNA: TGTGCCAGCAGTGAAGAGAGTAGGGGGCGAAGCTCCTATAATTCACCCCTCCACTTT.

V usage is TRBV9 and J usage is TRBJ2-2, with a tentative D call TRBD2 (6 bases). The CDR3 length is 15 residues. Trimming took 4 bases from V and 1 from J, leaving 11 bases between them. CDR1 and CDR2 from the germline V gene are SGDLS and YYNGEE. CDR3 nucleotide sequence: TGTGCCAGCAGCACAACTAGCAGGAACACCGGGGAGCTGTTTTTT. Protein sequence: CASSTTSRNTGELFF. The complete variable domain, with remaining parts taken from reference TRBV9 and TRBJ2-2, reads DSGVTQTPKHLITATGQRVTLRCSPRSGDLSVYWYQQSLDQGLQFLIQYYNGEERAKGNILERFSAQQFPDLHSELNLSSLELGDSALYFCASSTTSRNTGELFFGEGSRLTVL.